This TCR beta chain was observed in a study of blood T cell repertoires in COVID-19. Assay: immunoSEQ multiplex PCR; the TCRdb copy retains only in-frame clones and omits some. The sample contains hundreds of thousands of clones, 85% of which appear only once. V was clipped by 3 bases and J by 7 bases; unmatched bases: 4. The length of the CDR3 is 15 residues. The germline V gene has CDR1 MDHEN and CDR2 SYDVKM. Sequencing was carried out using peripheral blood. The receptor was isolated from a woman younger than 35 with acute or convalescent COVID-19. The chain combines TRBV28 with TRBJ2-1; 12 bases are a match to TRBD2. CDR3 sequence reads: CASSLASGRGNEQFF. Here the CDR3 DNA reads TGTGCCAGCAGTTTGGCTAGCGGGAGGGGGAATGAGCAGTTCTTC.